This TCR beta chain was sequenced for a study of T cells in Graves' hyperthyroidism and ophthalmopathy. Study-wide findings and caveats: Model output signaled ophthalmopathy a median 6.5 months ahead of onset.

Deletions cut 1 base from V and 3 bases from J, with 16 bases between. The CDR3 spans 16 residues. Germline CDR1 reads MNHNS; CDR2 reads SASEGT. Diagnoses were made from clinical symptoms, serum measures (thyroxine and TRAb), thyroid ultrasound and orbital computed tomography. The authors obtained PBMCs from about 9.5 ml of fresh peripheral blood. The source material, RNA transcripts, was used to amplify TCR beta CDR3 regions. The primer set for the first-round RT-PCR of the TCR CDR3 was HTBI. TCRdb fed the multiplex PCR reads into MiXCR, producing one record per CDR3 protein. The table includes about 500,000 distinct CDR3 sequences, roughly a sixth detected once. This clonotype was seen repeatedly, ten times or more. Its matching antigen is unknown.

The sequence was obtained from a young woman with Graves' ophthalmopathy. The sample taken for sequencing was blood. This chain links TRBV6-1 with TRBJ2-7; possible D gene TRBD2, 6 bases. The CDR3 is CASSEEWGEKGYEQYF. Written as DNA, the CDR3 is TGTGCCAGCAGTGAAGAATGGGGGGAAAAAGGCTACGAGCAGTACTTC.